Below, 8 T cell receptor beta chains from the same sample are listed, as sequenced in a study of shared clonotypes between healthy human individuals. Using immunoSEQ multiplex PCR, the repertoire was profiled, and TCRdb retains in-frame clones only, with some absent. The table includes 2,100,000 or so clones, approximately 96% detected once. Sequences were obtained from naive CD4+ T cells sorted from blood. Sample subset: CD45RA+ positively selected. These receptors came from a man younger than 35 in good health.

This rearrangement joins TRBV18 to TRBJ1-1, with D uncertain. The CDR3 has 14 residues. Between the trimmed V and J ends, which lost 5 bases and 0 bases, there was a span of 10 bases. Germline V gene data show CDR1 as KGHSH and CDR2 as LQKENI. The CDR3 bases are TGTGCCAGCTCATCGTCCAGGTTGAACACTGAAGCTTTCTTT. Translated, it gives CASSSSRLNTEAFF. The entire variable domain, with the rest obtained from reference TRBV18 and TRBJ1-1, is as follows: NAGVMQNPRHLVRRRGQEARLRCSPMKGHSHVYWYRQLPEEGLKFMVYLQKENIIDESGMPKERFSAEFPKEGPSILRIQQVVRGDSAAYFCASSSSRLNTEAFFGQGTRLTVV.

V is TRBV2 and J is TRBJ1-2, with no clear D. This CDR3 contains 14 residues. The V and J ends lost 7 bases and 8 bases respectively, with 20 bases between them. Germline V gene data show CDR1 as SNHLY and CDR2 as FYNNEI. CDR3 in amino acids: CASTYTRALGGYTF. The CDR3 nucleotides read TGTGCCAGCACGTATACAAGGGCTCTCGGGGGCTACACCTTC.

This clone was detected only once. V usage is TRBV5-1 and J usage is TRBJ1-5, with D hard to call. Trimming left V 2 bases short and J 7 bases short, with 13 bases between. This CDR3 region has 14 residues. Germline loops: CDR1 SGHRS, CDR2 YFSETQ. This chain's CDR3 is CASSFGGLEQPQHF. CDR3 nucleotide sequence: TGCGCCAGCAGCTTCGGAGGCCTGGAGCAGCCCCAGCATTTT.

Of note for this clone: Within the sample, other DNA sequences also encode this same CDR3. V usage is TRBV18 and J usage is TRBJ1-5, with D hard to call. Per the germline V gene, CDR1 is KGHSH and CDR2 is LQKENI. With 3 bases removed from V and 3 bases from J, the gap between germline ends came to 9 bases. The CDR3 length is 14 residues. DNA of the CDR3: TGTGCCAGCTCACCTTTTCAGGACAATCAGCCCCAGCATTTT. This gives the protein CASSPFQDNQPQHF.

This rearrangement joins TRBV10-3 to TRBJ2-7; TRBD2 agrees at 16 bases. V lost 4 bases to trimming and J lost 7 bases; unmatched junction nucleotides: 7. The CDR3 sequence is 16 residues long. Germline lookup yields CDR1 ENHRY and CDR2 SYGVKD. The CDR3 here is CAISAMGLAGGREQYF. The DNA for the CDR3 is TGTGCCATCAGTGCGATGGGACTAGCGGGGGGGCGTGAGCAGTACTTC.

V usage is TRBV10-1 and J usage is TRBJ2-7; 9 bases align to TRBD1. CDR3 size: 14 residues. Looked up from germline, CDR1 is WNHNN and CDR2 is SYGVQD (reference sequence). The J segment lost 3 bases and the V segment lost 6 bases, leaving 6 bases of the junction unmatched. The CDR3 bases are TGCGCCAGCAGCCCGGGACAGGGAAGCTACGAGCAGTACTTC. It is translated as CASSPGQGSYEQYF.

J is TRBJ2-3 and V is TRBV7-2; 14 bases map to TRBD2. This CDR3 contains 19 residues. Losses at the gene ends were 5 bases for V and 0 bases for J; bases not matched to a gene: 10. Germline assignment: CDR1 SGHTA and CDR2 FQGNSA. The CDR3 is CASSLSVGLAGASTDTQYF. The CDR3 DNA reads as TGTGCCAGCAGCCTTAGTGTGGGACTAGCGGGAGCCAGCACAGATACGCAGTATTTT.

The CDR3 nucleotides are TGTGCCAGTAGTATAGATGAGGGGGCGCGGTACGAGCAGTACTTC. The encoded protein is CASSIDEGARYEQYF. The J gene is TRBJ2-7, the V gene TRBV19; 7 bases are shared with TRBD1. This CDR3 has 15 residues. Trimming at V came to 0 bases and at J to 4 bases, leaving 6 bases not matched to a gene. CDR1 is LNHDA, CDR2 SQIVND, per germline (reference sequence).